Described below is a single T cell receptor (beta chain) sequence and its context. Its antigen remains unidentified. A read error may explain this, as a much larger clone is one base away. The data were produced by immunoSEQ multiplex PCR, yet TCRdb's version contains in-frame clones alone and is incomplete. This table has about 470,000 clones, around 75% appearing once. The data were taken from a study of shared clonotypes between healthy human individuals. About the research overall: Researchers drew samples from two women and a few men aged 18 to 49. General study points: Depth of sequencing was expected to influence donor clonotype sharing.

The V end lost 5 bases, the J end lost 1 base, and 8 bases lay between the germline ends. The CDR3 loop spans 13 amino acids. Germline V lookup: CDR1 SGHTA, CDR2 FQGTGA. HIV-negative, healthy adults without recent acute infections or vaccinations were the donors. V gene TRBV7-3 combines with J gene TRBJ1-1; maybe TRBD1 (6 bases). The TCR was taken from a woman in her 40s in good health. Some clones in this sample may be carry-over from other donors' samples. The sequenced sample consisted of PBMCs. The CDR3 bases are TGTGCCAGCAGCACGGGACAGAACACTGAAGCTTTCTTT. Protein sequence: CASSTGQNTEAFF.